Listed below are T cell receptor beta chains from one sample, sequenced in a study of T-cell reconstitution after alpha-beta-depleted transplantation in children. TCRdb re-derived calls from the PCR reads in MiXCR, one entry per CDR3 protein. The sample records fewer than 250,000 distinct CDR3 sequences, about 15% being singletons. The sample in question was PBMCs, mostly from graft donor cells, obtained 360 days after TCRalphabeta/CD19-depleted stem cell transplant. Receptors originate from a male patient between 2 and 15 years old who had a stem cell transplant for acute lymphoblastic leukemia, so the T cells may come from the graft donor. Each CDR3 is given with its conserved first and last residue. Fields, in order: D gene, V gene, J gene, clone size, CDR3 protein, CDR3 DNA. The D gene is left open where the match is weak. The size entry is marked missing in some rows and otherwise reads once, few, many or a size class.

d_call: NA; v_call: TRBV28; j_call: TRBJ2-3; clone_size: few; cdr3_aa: CASSRGGRPTDTQYF; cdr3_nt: TGTGCCAGCAGCCGAGGGGGGCGGCCCACAGATACGCAGTATTTT
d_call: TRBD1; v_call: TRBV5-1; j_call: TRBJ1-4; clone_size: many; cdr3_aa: CASSLDRGNEKLFF; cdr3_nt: TGCGCCAGCAGCTTGGACAGGGGAAATGAAAAACTGTTTTTT
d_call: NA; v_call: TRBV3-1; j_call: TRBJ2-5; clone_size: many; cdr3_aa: CASSTNQETQYF; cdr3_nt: TGTGCCAGCAGCACCAACCAAGAGACCCAGTACTTC
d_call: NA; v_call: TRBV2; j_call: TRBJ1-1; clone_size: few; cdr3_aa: CASSIQGGGTEAFF; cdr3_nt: TGTGCCAGCAGTATACAGGGCGGTGGCACTGAAGCTTTCTTT
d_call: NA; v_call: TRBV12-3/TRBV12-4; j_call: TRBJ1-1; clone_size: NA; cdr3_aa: CASSRSGGDKEAFF; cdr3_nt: TGTGCCAGCAGTCGATCGGGGGGCGACAAGGAAGCTTTCTTT
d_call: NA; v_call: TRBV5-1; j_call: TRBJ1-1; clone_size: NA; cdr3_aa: CASSQGMNTEAFF; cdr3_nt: TGCGCCAGCAGCCAGGGGATGAACACTGAAGCTTTCTTT
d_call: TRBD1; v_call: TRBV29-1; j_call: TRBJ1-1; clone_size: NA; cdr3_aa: CSVGQGILGAFF; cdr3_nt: TGCAGCGTTGGACAGGGGATATTAGGAGCTTTCTTT
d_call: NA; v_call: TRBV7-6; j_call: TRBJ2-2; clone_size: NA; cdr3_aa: CASSPLAKNTGELFF; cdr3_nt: TGTGCCAGCAGCCCCCTAGCCAAGAACACCGGGGAGCTGTTTTTT
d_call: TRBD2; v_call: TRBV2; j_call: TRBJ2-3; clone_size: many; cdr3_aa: CASSEGTSSDTQYF; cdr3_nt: TGTGCCAGCAGTGAAGGGACTAGCTCAGATACGCAGTATTTT
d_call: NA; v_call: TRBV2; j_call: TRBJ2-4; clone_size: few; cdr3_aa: CASSARVTGKNIQYF; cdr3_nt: TGTGCCAGCAGTGCCAGGGTAACGGGCAAAAACATTCAGTACTTC
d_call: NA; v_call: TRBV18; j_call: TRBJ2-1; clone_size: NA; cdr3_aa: CASSPFVAGTDPEQFF; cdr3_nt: TGTGCCAGCTCACCTTTTGTGGCAGGGACGGATCCTGAGCAGTTCTTC
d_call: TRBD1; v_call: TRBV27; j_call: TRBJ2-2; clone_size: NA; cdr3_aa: CASRRQGWTGELFF; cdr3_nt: TGTGCCAGCAGGCGACAGGGCTGGACCGGGGAGCTGTTTTTT
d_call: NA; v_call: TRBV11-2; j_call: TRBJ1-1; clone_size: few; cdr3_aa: CASTLDRNTEAFF; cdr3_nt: TGTGCCAGCACCCTCGACAGGAACACTGAAGCTTTCTTT
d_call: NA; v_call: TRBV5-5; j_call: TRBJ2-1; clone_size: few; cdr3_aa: CASSLRGDNEQFF; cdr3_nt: TGTGCCAGCAGCTTAAGGGGGGACAATGAGCAGTTCTTC
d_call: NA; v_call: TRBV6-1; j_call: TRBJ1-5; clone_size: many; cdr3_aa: CASSKYSGSRSSPQHF; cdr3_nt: TGTGCCAGCAGTAAGTACTCGGGGAGCCGATCTTCGCCCCAGCATTTT
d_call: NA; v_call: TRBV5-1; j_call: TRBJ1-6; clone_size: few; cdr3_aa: CASSLETVNDNSPLHF; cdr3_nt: TGCGCCAGCAGCTTGGAGACAGTAAATGATAATTCACCCCTCCACTTT
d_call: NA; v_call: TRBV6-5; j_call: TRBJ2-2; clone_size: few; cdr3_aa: CASSYWGTAGELFF; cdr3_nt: TGTGCCAGCAGTTACTGGGGGACTGCCGGGGAGCTGTTTTTT
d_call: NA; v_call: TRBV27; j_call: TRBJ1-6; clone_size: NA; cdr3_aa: CASSHGIHNSPLHF; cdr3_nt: TGTGCCAGCAGCCACGGGATTCATAATTCACCCCTCCACTTT
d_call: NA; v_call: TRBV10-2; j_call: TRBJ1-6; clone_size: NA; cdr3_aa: CASSGNYNSPLHF; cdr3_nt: TGCGCCAGCAGTGGCAACTATAATTCACCCCTCCACTTT
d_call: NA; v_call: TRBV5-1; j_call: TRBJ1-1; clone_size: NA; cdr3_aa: CASSLEPDTEAFF; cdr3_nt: TGCGCCAGCAGCTTGGAGCCCGACACTGAAGCTTTCTTT
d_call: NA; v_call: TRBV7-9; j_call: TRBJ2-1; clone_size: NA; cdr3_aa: CASSRSHSYNEQFF; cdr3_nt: TGTGCCAGCAGCCGCAGCCACTCCTACAATGAGCAGTTCTTC
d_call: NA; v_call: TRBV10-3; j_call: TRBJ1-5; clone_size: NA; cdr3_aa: CAISEPGKGQPQHF; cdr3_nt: TGTGCCATCAGTGAACCGGGGAAGGGCCAGCCCCAGCATTTT
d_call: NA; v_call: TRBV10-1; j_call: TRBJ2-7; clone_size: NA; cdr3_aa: CASSGYRNYEQYF; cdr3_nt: TGCGCCAGCAGTGGGTACAGGAACTACGAGCAGTACTTC
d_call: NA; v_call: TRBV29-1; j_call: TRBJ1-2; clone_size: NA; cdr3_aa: CSVASVDRDGPLPNYGYTF; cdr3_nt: TGCAGCGTTGCCTCGGTGGATCGGGACGGCCCTCTCCCTAACTATGGCTACACCTTC
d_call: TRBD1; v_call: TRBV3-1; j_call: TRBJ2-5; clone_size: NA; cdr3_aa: CASSQGDREQETQYF; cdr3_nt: TGTGCCAGCAGCCAGGGGGACAGGGAGCAAGAGACCCAGTACTTC
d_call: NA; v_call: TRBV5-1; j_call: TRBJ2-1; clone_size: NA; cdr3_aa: CASRDSHSYNEQFF; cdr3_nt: TGCGCCAGCAGGGACTCACACTCCTACAATGAGCAGTTCTTC
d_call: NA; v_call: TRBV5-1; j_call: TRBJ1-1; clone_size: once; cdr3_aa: CASSLEPRADTEAFF; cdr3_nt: TGCGCCAGCAGCTTGGAACCCAGGGCAGACACTGAAGCTTTCTTT
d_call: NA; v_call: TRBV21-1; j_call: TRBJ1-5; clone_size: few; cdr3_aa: CASSKARTQRVSYQPQHF; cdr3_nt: TGTGCCAGCAGCAAAGCGCGTACACAGAGGGTAAGCTATCAGCCCCAGCATTTT
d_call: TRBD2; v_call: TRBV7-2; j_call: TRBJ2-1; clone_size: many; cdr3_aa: CASSLVDGRAYNEQFF; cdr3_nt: TGTGCCAGCAGCTTAGTAGACGGGAGGGCCTACAATGAGCAGTTCTTC
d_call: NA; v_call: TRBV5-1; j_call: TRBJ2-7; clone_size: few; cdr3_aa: CASRPQQGTYEQYF; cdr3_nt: TGCGCCAGCCGTCCACAACAGGGAACCTACGAGCAGTACTTC
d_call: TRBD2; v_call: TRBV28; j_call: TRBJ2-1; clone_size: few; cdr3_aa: CASNSGSSYNEQFF; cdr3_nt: TGTGCCAGCAACAGCGGGAGCTCCTACAATGAGCAGTTCTTC
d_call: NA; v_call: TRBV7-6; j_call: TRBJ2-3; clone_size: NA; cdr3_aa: CASSLGHPTDTQYF; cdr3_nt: TGTGCCAGCAGCTTAGGGCATCCCACAGATACGCAGTATTTT
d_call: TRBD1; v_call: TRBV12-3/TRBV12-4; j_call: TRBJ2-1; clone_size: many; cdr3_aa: CASSPRDSSSEQFF; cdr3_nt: TGTGCCAGCAGTCCCAGGGACAGCAGTAGTGAGCAGTTCTTC
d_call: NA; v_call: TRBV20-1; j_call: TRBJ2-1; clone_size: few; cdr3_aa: CSARDRPLTSRLGSYNEQFF; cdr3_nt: TGCAGTGCTAGAGATCGCCCCCTGACTAGTCGTTTGGGCTCCTACAATGAGCAGTTCTTC
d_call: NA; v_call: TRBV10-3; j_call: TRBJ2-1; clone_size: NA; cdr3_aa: CATGTDSPLSSYNEQFF; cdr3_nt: TGTGCCACAGGGACGGACAGCCCTCTGAGCTCCTACAATGAGCAGTTCTTC
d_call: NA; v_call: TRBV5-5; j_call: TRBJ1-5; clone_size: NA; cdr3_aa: CASSLWVEGFHQPQHF; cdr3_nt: TGTGCCAGCAGCTTGTGGGTGGAAGGGTTTCATCAGCCCCAGCATTTT
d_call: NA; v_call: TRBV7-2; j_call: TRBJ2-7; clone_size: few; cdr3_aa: CASSLEQGNSYEQYF; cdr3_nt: TGTGCCAGCAGCTTAGAACAGGGAAACTCCTACGAGCAGTACTTC
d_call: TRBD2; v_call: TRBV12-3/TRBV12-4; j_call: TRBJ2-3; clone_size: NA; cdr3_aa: CASSLGGGAPDTQYF; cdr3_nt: TGTGCCAGCAGTTTAGGCGGGGGGGCCCCAGATACGCAGTATTTT
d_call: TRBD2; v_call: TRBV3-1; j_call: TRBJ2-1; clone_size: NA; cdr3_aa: CASSQDGSSGVYEQFF; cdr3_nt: TGTGCCAGCAGCCAAGATGGGTCTAGCGGGGTCTATGAGCAGTTCTTC
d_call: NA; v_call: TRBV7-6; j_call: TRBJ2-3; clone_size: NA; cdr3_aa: CASSFGKLLDTQYF; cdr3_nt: TGTGCCAGCAGCTTCGGAAAACTACTTGATACGCAGTATTTT
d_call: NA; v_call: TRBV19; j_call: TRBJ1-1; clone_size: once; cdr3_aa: CASSIKFRVNTEAFF; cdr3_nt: TGTGCCAGTAGTATTAAGTTCAGGGTGAACACTGAAGCTTTCTTT
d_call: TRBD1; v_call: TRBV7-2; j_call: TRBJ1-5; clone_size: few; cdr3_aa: CASSLGQQGNQPQHF; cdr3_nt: TGTGCCAGCAGCTTAGGACAACAGGGGAATCAGCCCCAGCATTTT
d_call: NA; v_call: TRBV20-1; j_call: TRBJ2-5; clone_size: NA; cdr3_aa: CSASLDGAGGTQYF; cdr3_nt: TGCAGTGCTAGTTTGGACGGAGCAGGAGGGACCCAGTACTTC
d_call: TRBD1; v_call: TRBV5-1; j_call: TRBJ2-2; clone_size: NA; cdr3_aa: CASSVAGGGTGELFF; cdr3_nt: TGCGCCAGCAGTGTGGCAGGGGGCGGCACCGGGGAGCTGTTTTTT
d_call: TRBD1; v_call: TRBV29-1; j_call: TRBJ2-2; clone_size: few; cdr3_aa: CSSRGLFSGELFF; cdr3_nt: TGCAGCTCCAGGGGGCTATTCAGCGGGGAGCTGTTTTTT
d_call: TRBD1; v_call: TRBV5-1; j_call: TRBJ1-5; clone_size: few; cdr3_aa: CASSPRTGSNQPQHF; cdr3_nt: TGCGCCAGCAGCCCCAGGACAGGTAGCAATCAGCCCCAGCATTTT
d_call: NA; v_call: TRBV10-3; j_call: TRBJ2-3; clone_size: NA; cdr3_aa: CAISTYGAHTDTQYF; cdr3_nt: TGTGCCATCAGTACTTACGGGGCCCACACAGATACGCAGTATTTT
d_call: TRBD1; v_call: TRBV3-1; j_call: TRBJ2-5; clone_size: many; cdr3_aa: CASSQGSQGVETQYF; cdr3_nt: TGTGCCAGCAGCCAAGGATCTCAGGGGGTAGAGACCCAGTACTTC
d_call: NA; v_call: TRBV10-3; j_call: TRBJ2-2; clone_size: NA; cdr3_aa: CAISGVAGELFF; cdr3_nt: TGTGCCATCAGTGGCGTCGCCGGGGAGCTGTTTTTT
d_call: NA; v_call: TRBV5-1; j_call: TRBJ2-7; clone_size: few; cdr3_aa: CASSLDRTQGSYEQYF; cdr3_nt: TGCGCCAGCAGCTTGGATCGCACACAGGGTTCCTACGAGCAGTACTTC
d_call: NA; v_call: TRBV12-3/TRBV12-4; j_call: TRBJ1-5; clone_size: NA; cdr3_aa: CATSLQGSQPQHF; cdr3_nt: TGTGCCACCTCTCTACAGGGCAGCCAGCCCCAGCATTTT
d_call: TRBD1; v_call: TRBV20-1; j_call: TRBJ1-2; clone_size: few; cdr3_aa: CSAHRGANYGYTF; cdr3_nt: TGCAGTGCCCACAGGGGAGCTAACTATGGCTACACCTTC
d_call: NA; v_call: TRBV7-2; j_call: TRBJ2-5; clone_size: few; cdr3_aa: CASSLGTQQRFPETQYF; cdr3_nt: TGTGCCAGCAGCTTGGGAACGCAGCAGAGGTTCCCAGAGACCCAGTACTTC